The present entry profiles one T cell receptor (beta chain) with its context. Its cognate antigen is unknown. This specimen comes from a study of Graves' ophthalmopathy and Graves' hyperthyroidism. Regarding the study as a whole: The blood repertoire also included most expanded thyroid clonotypes above 0.001 frequency.

RNA transcripts served as template for amplifying TCR beta CDR3 sequences. An opening RT-PCR round employed HTBI primers and preceded a second-round multiplex PCR. TCRdb re-derived calls from the multiplex PCR reads in MiXCR, one entry per CDR3 protein. The sample carries 1 million to 1.3 million distinct CDR3 sequences, 36% recorded once. J was trimmed by 2 bases and V by 5 bases; bases with no gene match: 3. The CDR3 extends over 13 amino acids. The germline V gene has CDR1 DFQATT and CDR2 SNEGSKA (reference sequence). The diagnosis combined clinical symptoms, thyroxine, TRAb, thyroid ultrasound and orbital computed tomography scans.

Sample: peripheral blood or thyroid tissue (not recorded which). The rearrangement uses TRBV20-1 and TRBJ1-1, with 9 bases that match TRBD1. This TCR was sampled from an adult man with Graves' hyperthyroidism. The CDR3 sequence is CSAVTGGNTEAFF. The CDR3 nucleotides are TGCAGTGCTGTGACAGGGGGTAACACTGAAGCTTTCTTT.